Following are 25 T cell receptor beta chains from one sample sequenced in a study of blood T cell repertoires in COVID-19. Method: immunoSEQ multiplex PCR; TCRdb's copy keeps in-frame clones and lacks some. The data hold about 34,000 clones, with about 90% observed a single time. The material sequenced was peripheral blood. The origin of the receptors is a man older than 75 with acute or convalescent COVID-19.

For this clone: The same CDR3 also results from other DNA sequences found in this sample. The CDR3 sequence is CASSVQGSGNTIYF. Here the CDR3 DNA reads TGTGCCAGCAGCGTACAGGGCTCTGGAAACACCATATATTTT. The chain joins TRBV9 to TRBJ1-3, with a tentative D call TRBD1 (5 bases). The V end lost 1 base, the J end lost 0 bases, and 5 bases lay between the germline ends. The CDR3 runs to 14 residues. CDR1 is SGDLS and CDR2 is YYNGEE in the germline V gene.

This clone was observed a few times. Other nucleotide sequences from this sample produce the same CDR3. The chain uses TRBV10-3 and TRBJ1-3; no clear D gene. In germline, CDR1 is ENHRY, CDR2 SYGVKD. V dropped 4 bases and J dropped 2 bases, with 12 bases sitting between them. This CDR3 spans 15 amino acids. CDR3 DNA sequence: TGTGCCATCAGTGTAATGGCAGTTGCTGGAAACACCATATATTTT. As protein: CAISVMAVAGNTIYF.

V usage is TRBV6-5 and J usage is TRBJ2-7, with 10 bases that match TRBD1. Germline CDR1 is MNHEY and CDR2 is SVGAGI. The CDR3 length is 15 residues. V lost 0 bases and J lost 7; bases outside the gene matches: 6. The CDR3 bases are TGTGCCAGCAGTTACTCGACAGGGGGCGGTTATGAGCAGTACTTC. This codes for CASSYSTGGGYEQYF.

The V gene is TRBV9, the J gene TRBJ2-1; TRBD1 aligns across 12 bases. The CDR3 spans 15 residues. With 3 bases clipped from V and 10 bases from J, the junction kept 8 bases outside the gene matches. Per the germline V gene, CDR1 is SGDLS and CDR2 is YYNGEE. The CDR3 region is CASSDRDRGREEQFF. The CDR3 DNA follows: TGTGCCAGCAGCGACCGGGACAGGGGGCGCGAGGAGCAGTTCTTC.

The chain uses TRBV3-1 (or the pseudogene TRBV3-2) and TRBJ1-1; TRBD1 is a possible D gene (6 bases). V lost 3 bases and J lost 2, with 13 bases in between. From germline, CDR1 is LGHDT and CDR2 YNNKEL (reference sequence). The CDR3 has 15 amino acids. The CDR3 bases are TGTGCCAGCAGCCAGGGGGAAGGGGGTAACACTGAAGCTTTCTTT. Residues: CASSQGEGGNTEAFF.

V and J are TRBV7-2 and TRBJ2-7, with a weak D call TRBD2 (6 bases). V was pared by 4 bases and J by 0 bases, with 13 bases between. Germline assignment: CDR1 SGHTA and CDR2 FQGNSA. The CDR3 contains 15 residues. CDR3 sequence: CASSSLASSSYEQYF. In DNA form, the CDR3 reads TGTGCCAGCAGCTCACTAGCATCGAGCTCCTACGAGCAGTACTTC.

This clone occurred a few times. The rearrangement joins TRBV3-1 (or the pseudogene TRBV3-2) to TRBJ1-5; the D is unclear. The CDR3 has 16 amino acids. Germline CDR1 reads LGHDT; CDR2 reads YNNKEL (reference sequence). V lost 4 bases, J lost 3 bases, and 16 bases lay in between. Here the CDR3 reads CASSPGGQRVNQPQHF. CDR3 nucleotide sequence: TGTGCCAGCAGCCCGGGCGGCCAGCGGGTCAATCAGCCCCAGCATTTT.

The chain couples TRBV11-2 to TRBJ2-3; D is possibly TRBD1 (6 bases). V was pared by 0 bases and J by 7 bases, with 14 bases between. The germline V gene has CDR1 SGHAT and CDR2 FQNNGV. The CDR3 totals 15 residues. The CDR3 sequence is CASSLEAGVWNTQYF. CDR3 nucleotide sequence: TGTGCCAGCAGCTTAGAGGCAGGGGTGTGGAATACGCAGTATTTT.

CDR3 residues: CASSRGLAGEQYF. The CDR3 region has the DNA TGTGCCAGCAGCCGAGGACTAGCGGGCGAGCAGTACTTC. V and J are TRBV11-2 and TRBJ2-7; TRBD2 agrees at 11 bases. Trimming removed 5 bases from V and 6 bases from J; junction bases left unmatched: 3. The germline CDR1 and CDR2 sequences are SGHAT and FQNNGV. This CDR3 is 13 amino acids long.

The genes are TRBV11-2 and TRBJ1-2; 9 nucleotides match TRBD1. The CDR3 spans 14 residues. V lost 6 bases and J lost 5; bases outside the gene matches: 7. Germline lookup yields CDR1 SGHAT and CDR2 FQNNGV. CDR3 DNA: TGTGCCAGCAGGAACCGGGACAGGGAATATGGCTACACCTTC. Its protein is CASRNRDREYGYTF. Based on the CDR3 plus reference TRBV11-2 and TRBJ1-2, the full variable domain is EAGVAQSPRYKIIEKRQSVAFWCNPISGHATLYWYQQILGQGPKLLIQFQNNGVVDDSQLPKDRFSAERLKGVDSTLKIQPAKLEDSAVYLCASRNRDREYGYTFGSGTRLTVV.

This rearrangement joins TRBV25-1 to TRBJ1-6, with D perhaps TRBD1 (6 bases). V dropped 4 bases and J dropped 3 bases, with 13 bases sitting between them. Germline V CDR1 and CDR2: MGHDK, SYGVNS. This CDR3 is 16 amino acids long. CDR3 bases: TGTGCCAGCAGTGGGAGGACAGCTCTCTATAATTCACCCCTCCACTTT. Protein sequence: CASSGRTALYNSPLHF.

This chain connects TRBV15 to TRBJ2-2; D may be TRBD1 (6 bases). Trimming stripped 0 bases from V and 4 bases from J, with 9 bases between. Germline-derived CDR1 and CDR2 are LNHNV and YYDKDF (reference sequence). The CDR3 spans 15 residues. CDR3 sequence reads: CATSRDRGITGELFF. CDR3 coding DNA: TGTGCCACCAGCAGAGATAGGGGGATCACCGGGGAGCTGTTTTTT.

CDR3 amino acids: CASGRDRAYEQYF. The CDR3 coding sequence is TGTGCTAGTGGCCGGGACAGAGCCTACGAGCAGTACTTC. The chain joins TRBV12-5 to TRBJ2-7; 7 bases fit TRBD1. The CDR3 contains 13 residues. Germline values: CDR1 LGHNT, CDR2 FRNRAP. V dropped 6 bases and J dropped 2; count of bases not matched to a gene: 4.

CDR3 bases: TGTGCCAGCAGTCCTATGCTCTCTGGGGCCAACGTCCTGACTTTC. Its translation: CASSPMLSGANVLTF. The rearrangement links TRBV28 to TRBJ2-6; no definite D call. There are 15 residues in the CDR3. V was cut by 5 bases and J by 0 bases, with 8 bases left in between. The germline CDR1 and CDR2 sequences are MDHEN and SYDVKM.

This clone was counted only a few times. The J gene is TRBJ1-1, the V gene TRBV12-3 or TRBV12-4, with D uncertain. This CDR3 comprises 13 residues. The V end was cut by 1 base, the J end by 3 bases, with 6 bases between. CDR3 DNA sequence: TGTGCCAGCAGTTTAGGGCTCCACACTGAAGCTTTCTTT. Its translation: CASSLGLHTEAFF.

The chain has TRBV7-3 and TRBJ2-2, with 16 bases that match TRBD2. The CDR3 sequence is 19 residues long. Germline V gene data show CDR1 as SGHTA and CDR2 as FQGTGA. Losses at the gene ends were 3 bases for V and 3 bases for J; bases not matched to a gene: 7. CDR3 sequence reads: CASSFPGLAGGRDTGELFF. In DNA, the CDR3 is TGTGCCAGCAGCTTCCCGGGACTAGCGGGGGGGCGTGACACCGGGGAGCTGTTTTTT.

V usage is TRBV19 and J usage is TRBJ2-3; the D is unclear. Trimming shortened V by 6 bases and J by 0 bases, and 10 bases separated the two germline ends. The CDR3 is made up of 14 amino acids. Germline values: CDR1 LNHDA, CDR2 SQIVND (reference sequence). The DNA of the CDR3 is TGTGCCAGTAGCCCCCTAACTAGCACAGATACGCAGTATTTT. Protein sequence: CASSPLTSTDTQYF.

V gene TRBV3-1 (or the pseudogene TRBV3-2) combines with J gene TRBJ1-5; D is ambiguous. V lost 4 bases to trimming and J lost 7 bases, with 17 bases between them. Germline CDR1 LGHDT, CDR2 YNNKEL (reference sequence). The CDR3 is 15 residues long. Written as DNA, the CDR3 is TGTGCCAGCAGCCCATCCGGAGACGGGAGCCAGCCCCAGCATTTT. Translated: CASSPSGDGSQPQHF.

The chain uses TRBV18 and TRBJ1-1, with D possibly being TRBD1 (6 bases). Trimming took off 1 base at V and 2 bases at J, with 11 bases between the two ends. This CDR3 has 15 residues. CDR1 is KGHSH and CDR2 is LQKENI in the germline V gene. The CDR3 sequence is CASSPLRGANTEAFF. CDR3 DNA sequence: TGTGCCAGCTCACCACTCCGGGGGGCAAACACTGAAGCTTTCTTT.

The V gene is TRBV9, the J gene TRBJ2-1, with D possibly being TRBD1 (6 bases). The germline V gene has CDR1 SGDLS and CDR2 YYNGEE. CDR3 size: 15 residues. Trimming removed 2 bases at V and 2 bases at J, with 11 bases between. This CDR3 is CASSVLGTTYNEQFF. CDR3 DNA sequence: TGTGCCAGCAGCGTCCTCGGGACAACCTACAATGAGCAGTTCTTC.

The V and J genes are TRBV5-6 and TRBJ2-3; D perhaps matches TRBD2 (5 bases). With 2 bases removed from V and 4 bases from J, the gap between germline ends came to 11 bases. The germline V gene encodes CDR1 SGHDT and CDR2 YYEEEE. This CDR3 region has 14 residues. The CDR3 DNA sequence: TGTGCCAGCAGCTTCCGGCTAGCCCCAGATACGCAGTATTTT. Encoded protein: CASSFRLAPDTQYF. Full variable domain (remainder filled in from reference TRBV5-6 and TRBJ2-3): DAGVTQSPTHLIKTRGQQVTLRCSPKSGHDTVSWYQQALGQGPQFIFQYYEEEERQRGNFPDRFSGHQFPNYSSELNVNALLLGDSALYLCASSFRLAPDTQYFGPGTRLTVL.

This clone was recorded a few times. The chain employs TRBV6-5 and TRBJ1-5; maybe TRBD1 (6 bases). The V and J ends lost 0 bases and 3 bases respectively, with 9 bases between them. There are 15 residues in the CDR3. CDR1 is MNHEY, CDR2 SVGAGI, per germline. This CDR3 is CASSYSGTNNQPQHF. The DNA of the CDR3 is TGTGCCAGCAGTTACTCCGGGACAAACAATCAGCCCCAGCATTTT.

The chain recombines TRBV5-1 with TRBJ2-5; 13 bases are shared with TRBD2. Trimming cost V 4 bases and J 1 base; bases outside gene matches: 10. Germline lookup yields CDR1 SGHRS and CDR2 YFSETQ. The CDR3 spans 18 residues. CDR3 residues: CASSRAGLAGVTQETQYF. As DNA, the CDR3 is TGCGCCAGCAGCCGCGCCGGACTAGCGGGGGTGACCCAAGAGACCCAGTACTTC.

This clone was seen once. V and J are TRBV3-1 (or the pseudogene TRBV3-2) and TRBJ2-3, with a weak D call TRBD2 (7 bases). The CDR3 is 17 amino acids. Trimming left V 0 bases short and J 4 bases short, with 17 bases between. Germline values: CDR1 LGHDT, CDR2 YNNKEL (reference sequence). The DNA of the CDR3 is TGTGCCAGCAGCCAAGATCAGACGGGGGAGGGGGCAGATACGCAGTATTTT. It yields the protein CASSQDQTGEGADTQYF.

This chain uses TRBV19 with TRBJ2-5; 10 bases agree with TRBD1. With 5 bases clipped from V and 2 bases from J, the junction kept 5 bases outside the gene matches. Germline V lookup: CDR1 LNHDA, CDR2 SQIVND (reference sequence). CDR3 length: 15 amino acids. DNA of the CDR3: TGTGCCAGTAGTGCCCGGACAGGGGGTCAAGAGACCCAGTACTTC. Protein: CASSARTGGQETQYF.